This TCR beta chain was obtained from a study of blood T cell repertoires in COVID-19. About the study: Sources were T cells, B-cell-depleted T cells, or PBMCs; the material itself was cDNA or gDNA.

Between the trimmed V and J ends, which lost 5 bases and 5 bases, there was a span of 12 bases. Germline CDR1 and CDR2: SQVTM and ANQGSEA. This CDR3 spans 12 amino acids. Assay used: immunoSEQ multiplex PCR; TCRdb lists only in-frame clones, some missing. The profile shows a few hundred thousand clones, about 82% of them singletons. Sequenced input: peripheral blood. This sequence joins TRBV29-1 and TRBJ1-2; D might be TRBD1 (5 bases). The receptor's source is a man older than 75 with acute or convalescent COVID-19. The CDR3 DNA sequence: TGCAGCGTTCGGGAGGGGAGGTATGGCTACACCTTC. The encoded protein is CSVREGRYGYTF.